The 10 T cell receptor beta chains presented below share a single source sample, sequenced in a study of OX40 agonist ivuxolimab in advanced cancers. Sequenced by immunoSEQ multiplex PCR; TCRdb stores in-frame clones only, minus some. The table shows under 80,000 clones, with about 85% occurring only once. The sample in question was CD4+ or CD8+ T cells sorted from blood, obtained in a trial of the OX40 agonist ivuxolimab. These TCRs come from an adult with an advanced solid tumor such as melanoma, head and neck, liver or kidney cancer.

The CDR3 reads CASTNLPAEQFF. In DNA, the CDR3 is TGTGCCAGCACCAATCTACCGGCTGAGCAGTTCTTC. The genes are TRBV11-2 and TRBJ2-1; D is ambiguous. The V end was cut by 7 bases, the J end by 9 bases, with 13 bases between. The CDR3 is 12 residues long. Per germline, CDR1 SGHAT and CDR2 FQNNGV.

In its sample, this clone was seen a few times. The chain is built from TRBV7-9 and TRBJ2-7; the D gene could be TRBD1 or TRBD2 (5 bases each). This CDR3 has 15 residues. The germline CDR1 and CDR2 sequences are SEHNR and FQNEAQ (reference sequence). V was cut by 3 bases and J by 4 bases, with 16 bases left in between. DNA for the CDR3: TGTGCCAGCAGCTTGGACCGGGACCGATCATACGAGCAGTACTTC. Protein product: CASSLDRDRSYEQYF.

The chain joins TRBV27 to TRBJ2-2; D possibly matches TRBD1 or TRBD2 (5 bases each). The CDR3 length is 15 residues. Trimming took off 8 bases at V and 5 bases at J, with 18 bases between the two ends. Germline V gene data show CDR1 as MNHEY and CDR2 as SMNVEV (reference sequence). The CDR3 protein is CASRILGPRTGELFF. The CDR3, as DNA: TGTGCCAGCCGTATCCTGGGACCGCGTACCGGGGAGCTGTTTTTT.

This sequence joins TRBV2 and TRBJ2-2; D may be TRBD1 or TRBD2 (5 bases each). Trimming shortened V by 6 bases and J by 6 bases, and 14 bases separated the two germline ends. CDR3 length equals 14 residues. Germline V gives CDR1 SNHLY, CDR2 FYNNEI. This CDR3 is CASRTGQGAGELFF. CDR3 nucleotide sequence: TGTGCCAGCAGGACGGGGCAGGGAGCCGGGGAGCTGTTTTTT.

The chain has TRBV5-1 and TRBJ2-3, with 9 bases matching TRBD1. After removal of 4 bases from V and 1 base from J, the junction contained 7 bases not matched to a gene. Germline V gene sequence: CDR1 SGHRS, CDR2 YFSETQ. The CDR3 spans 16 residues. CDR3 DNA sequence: TGCGCCAGCAGCCCCGGGACAGGGAGGGGCACAGATACGCAGTATTTT. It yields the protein CASSPGTGRGTDTQYF.

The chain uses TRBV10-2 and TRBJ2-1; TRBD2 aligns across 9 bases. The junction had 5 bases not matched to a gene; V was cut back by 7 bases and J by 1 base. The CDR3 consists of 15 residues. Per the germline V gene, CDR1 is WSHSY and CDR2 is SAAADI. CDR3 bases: TGCGCCAGCAAAAATCTAGCGGGATCCTACAATGAGCAGTTCTTC. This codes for CASKNLAGSYNEQFF.

This chain's CDR3 is CASSLEMTEAFF. As DNA, the CDR3 is TGTGCCAGCAGTTTAGAGATGACTGAAGCTTTCTTT. This rearrangement joins TRBV28 to TRBJ1-1; no clear D. Between the trimmed V and J ends, which lost 2 bases and 5 bases, there was a span of 6 bases. Per germline, CDR1 MDHEN and CDR2 SYDVKM. CDR3 length equals 12 residues.

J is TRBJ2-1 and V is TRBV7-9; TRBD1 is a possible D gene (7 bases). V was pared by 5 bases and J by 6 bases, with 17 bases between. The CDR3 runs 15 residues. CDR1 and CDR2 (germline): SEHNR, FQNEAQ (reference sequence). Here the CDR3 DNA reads TGTGCCAGCAGCGAGGGGACAGCGGGCACCAATGAGCAGTTCTTC. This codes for CASSEGTAGTNEQFF.

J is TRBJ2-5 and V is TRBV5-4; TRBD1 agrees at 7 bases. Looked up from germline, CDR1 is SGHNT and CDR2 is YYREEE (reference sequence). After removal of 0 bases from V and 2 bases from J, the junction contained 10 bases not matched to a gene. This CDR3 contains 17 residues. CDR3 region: CASSLGPDGTAQETQYF. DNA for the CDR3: TGTGCCAGCAGCTTGGGTCCCGACGGGACAGCACAAGAGACCCAGTACTTC.

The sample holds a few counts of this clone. CDR3 sequence reads: CASSLEIGLPNEQFF. The CDR3 coding sequence is TGTGCCAGCAGCTTGGAGATCGGGCTTCCCAATGAGCAGTTCTTC. V gene TRBV5-6 combines with J gene TRBJ2-1; D unclear. This CDR3 region has 15 residues. With 0 bases removed from V and 6 bases from J, the gap between germline ends came to 13 bases. Germline assignment: CDR1 SGHDT and CDR2 YYEEEE.